Given below is one TCR beta chain in context. Per the authors' pipeline: By means of reference gene primer amplification, nucleated cell counts were estimated. TCRdb keeps only in-frame clones here, not all; method: immunoSEQ multiplex PCR. The D gene and trimming were derived from the DNA, and the V and J assignments and clone size from that table. The table shows some 85,000 clones, with roughly 80% occurring only once. The source of the sample is a study of blood T cell repertoires in COVID-19. Germline V gene sequence: CDR1 SEHNR, CDR2 FQNEAQ (reference sequence). V lost 2 bases and J 8 bases, leaving 3 bases between the germline ends. The CDR3 spans 11 residues.

The genes are TRBV7-9 and TRBJ1-4; no definite D call. The TCR comes from a human donor in a cohort sampled during active COVID-19. The sequenced sample was peripheral blood. The CDR3 is CASSLSEKLFF. Here the CDR3 DNA reads TGTGCCAGCAGCTTATCGGAAAAACTGTTTTTT.